This T cell receptor (beta chain) was recovered during a study of CD8 T cells in Susac syndrome. Sequencing of TCR beta, carried out with a high-throughput approach, was applied to CD8+ and CD4+ T cells from the blood. Looked up from germline, CDR1 is LGHNA and CDR2 is YNFKEQ. V gave up 3 bases and J gave up 8 bases; unmatched junction bases: 7. CDR3 length: 15 amino acids. RNA was extracted with the RNeasy kit, and a quantity of 0.5 to 1 ug was reverse transcribed using random hexamers. TCRdb re-derived calls from the immunoSEQ multiplex PCR reads in MiXCR, one entry per CDR3 protein. The sample lists some 190,000 distinct CDR3 sequences; 95% were seen once.

Sequencing was carried out using CD4+ T cells from PBMCs. The clonotype comes from a human donor in good health. The V call is TRBV4-2, the J call TRBJ2-1, with 10 nucleotides matching TRBD2. The CDR3 DNA follows: TGTGCCAGCAGCCAGACCGGGACTAGCGCATATGAGCAGTTCTTC. This sequence encodes CASSQTGTSAYEQFF.